This is a list of T cell receptor beta chains from one sample in a study of blood T cells in healthy people across ages. From the 5' RACE reads, TCRdb called clonotypes with MiXCR, one entry per CDR3 protein. The sample lists approximately 800,000 distinct CDR3 sequences, roughly 24% occurring once. This sample also appeared in a second study, on T cells of mothers and their children.

The sequencing sample was made of blood. These receptors were collected from a boy aged 10-17 years in good health. CDR3s include the opening cysteine and the closing phenylalanine or tryptophan. D genes are given only for firm matches. For some rows the clone size is stated as once, few or many, or as a class when expanded; others skip it.

D gene: -
V gene: TRBV6-5
clone size: -
J gene: TRBJ2-5
CDR3 DNA: TGTGCCAGCAGTTACTCCGGTGGGCATTTCCCAGAGACCCAGTACTTC
CDR3 protein: CASSYSGGHFPETQYF

D gene: -
V gene: TRBV5-1
clone size: few
J gene: TRBJ2-7
CDR3 DNA: TGCGCCAGCAACCCGGTCGGGGAAGCCTACGAGCAGTACTTC
CDR3 protein: CASNPVGEAYEQYF

D gene: -
V gene: TRBV4-1
clone size: few
J gene: TRBJ2-7
CDR3 DNA: TGCGCCAGCAGCCAAGAGACAGCCACATCCTACGAGCAGTACTTC
CDR3 protein: CASSQETATSYEQYF

D gene: -
V gene: TRBV5-1
clone size: -
J gene: TRBJ2-1
CDR3 DNA: TGCGCCAGCAGCGCGGGAAGCCCGGGGCTCAATGAGCAGTTCTTC
CDR3 protein: CASSAGSPGLNEQFF

D gene: -
V gene: TRBV12-3/TRBV12-4
clone size: once
J gene: TRBJ2-7
CDR3 DNA: TGTGCCAGCAGTTTAGCCCCGGTCCCGGGGATTGGCGAGCAGTACTTC
CDR3 protein: CASSLAPVPGIGEQYF

D gene: TRBD2
V gene: TRBV12-3/TRBV12-4
clone size: few
J gene: TRBJ2-3
CDR3 DNA: TGTGCCAGCAGCCTGACTAGCGGGGGGCCTTCGGGTACGCAGTATTTT
CDR3 protein: CASSLTSGGPSGTQYF

D gene: -
V gene: TRBV20-1
clone size: many
J gene: TRBJ1-1
CDR3 DNA: TGCAGTGCTAGAGGGGGGGGAACTGAAGCTTTCTTT
CDR3 protein: CSARGGGTEAFF

D gene: -
V gene: TRBV12-3/TRBV12-4
clone size: -
J gene: TRBJ1-2
CDR3 DNA: TGTGCCAGCAGTTTCGAGGGGAATGGCTACACCTTC
CDR3 protein: CASSFEGNGYTF

D gene: -
V gene: TRBV27
clone size: few
J gene: TRBJ1-4
CDR3 DNA: TGTGCCAGCAGTCCCTTCCGGGACTGGAGGGAAAAACTGTTTTTT
CDR3 protein: CASSPFRDWREKLFF

D gene: -
V gene: TRBV9
clone size: few
J gene: TRBJ1-1
CDR3 DNA: TGTGCCAGCAGCTATTCAGGCTCAAGGGGAATGAACACTGAAGCTTTCTTT
CDR3 protein: CASSYSGSRGMNTEAFF

D gene: -
V gene: TRBV18
clone size: few
J gene: TRBJ2-5
CDR3 DNA: TGTGCCAGCTCACCAAGGCCAGCGGAGGGGGCAGAGACCCAGTACTTC
CDR3 protein: CASSPRPAEGAETQYF

D gene: -
V gene: TRBV24-1
clone size: once
J gene: TRBJ2-1
CDR3 DNA: TGTGCCACCAGTGACCGTTCGTACAATGAGCAGTTCTTC
CDR3 protein: CATSDRSYNEQFF

D gene: -
V gene: TRBV28
clone size: few
J gene: TRBJ1-5
CDR3 DNA: TGTGCCAGCAGAGGGGTAGATAGCAATCAGCCCCAGCATTTT
CDR3 protein: CASRGVDSNQPQHF

D gene: -
V gene: TRBV4-1
clone size: few
J gene: TRBJ1-4
CDR3 DNA: TGCGCCAGCAGCCAAGATTCAGGGGTCGGAGAAAAACTGTTTTTT
CDR3 protein: CASSQDSGVGEKLFF

D gene: -
V gene: TRBV20-1
clone size: few
J gene: TRBJ1-4
CDR3 DNA: TGCAGTGCTAGAGGCCCGATCGAATATGAAAAACTGTTTTTT
CDR3 protein: CSARGPIEYEKLFF

D gene: -
V gene: TRBV28
clone size: few
J gene: TRBJ1-5
CDR3 DNA: TGTGCCAGCAGCTCTCAGGGCGGGCAGCCCCAGCATTTT
CDR3 protein: CASSSQGGQPQHF

D gene: -
V gene: TRBV10-3
clone size: many
J gene: TRBJ2-5
CDR3 DNA: TGTGCCATACAAGGCCAAGAGACCCAGTACTTC
CDR3 protein: CAIQGQETQYF

D gene: -
V gene: TRBV5-1
clone size: -
J gene: TRBJ2-5
CDR3 DNA: TGCGCCAGCAGCCCGAGGGCAGGGATGGAGACCCAGTACTTC
CDR3 protein: CASSPRAGMETQYF

D gene: -
V gene: TRBV6-5
clone size: -
J gene: TRBJ2-2
CDR3 DNA: TGTGCCAGCAGTTACATGAACACCGGGGAGCTGTTTTTT
CDR3 protein: CASSYMNTGELFF

D gene: -
V gene: TRBV14
clone size: few
J gene: TRBJ1-3
CDR3 DNA: TGTGCCAGCAGCCAAGATCTTCCGGGGTGGAGGGAAGACACCATATATTTT
CDR3 protein: CASSQDLPGWREDTIYF

D gene: TRBD1
V gene: TRBV10-3
clone size: few
J gene: TRBJ2-5
CDR3 DNA: TGTGCCATCAGTGAGGCGGACAGGGGTGAGACCCAGTACTTC
CDR3 protein: CAISEADRGETQYF

D gene: -
V gene: TRBV12-3/TRBV12-4
clone size: many
J gene: TRBJ1-4
CDR3 DNA: TGTGCCAGCAGCTCTGATCCGGGGGCGGCTAATGAAAAACTGTTTTTT
CDR3 protein: CASSSDPGAANEKLFF

D gene: TRBD1
V gene: TRBV6-6
clone size: -
J gene: TRBJ2-6
CDR3 DNA: TGTGCCAGCAGGGCGGACAGGGGGCTTTCTGGGGCCAACGTCCTGACTTTC
CDR3 protein: CASRADRGLSGANVLTF

D gene: TRBD1
V gene: TRBV6-5
clone size: -
J gene: TRBJ2-5
CDR3 DNA: TGTGCCAGCGGGGGAACAGGGGAAGAGACCCAGTACTTC
CDR3 protein: CASGGTGEETQYF

D gene: -
V gene: TRBV6-1
clone size: few
J gene: TRBJ1-1
CDR3 DNA: TGTGCCAGCAGAATACGAACGGGACACCTGAACACTGAAGCTTTCTTT
CDR3 protein: CASRIRTGHLNTEAFF

D gene: -
V gene: TRBV4-1
clone size: few
J gene: TRBJ2-7
CDR3 DNA: TGCGCCAGCAGCCAAGCTCCCGCCTACGAGCAGTACTTC
CDR3 protein: CASSQAPAYEQYF

D gene: -
V gene: TRBV6-6
clone size: few
J gene: TRBJ1-4
CDR3 DNA: TGTGCCAGCAGTTATGGCAGGTCAGATAATGAAAAACTGTTTTTT
CDR3 protein: CASSYGRSDNEKLFF

D gene: -
V gene: TRBV6-5
clone size: -
J gene: TRBJ1-1
CDR3 DNA: TGTGCCAGCAGTTACGGAACGGGGGCTGAAGCTTTCTTT
CDR3 protein: CASSYGTGAEAFF

D gene: TRBD1
V gene: TRBV4-1
clone size: -
J gene: TRBJ2-5
CDR3 DNA: TGCGCCAGCAGCCAGACCCGGACAGGGGAGACCCAGTACTTC
CDR3 protein: CASSQTRTGETQYF

D gene: TRBD1
V gene: TRBV6-1
clone size: once
J gene: TRBJ2-1
CDR3 DNA: TGTGCCAGCAGTCGGTGGACACAGGGGGCGCGCAACAATGAGCAGTTCTTC
CDR3 protein: CASSRWTQGARNNEQFF

D gene: TRBD2
V gene: TRBV4-1
clone size: few
J gene: TRBJ2-5
CDR3 DNA: TGCGCCAGCAGCCAAGGAGGGCTAGCGGGGTTAGAGACCCAGTACTTC
CDR3 protein: CASSQGGLAGLETQYF

D gene: TRBD1
V gene: TRBV4-2
clone size: -
J gene: TRBJ1-4
CDR3 DNA: TGTGCCAGCAGCCAAGAAGGGGGCGCCGGTGAAAAACTGTTTTTT
CDR3 protein: CASSQEGGAGEKLFF

D gene: -
V gene: TRBV9
clone size: many
J gene: TRBJ2-4
CDR3 DNA: TGTGCCAGCAGCGTAGGTGTAGCCAAAAACATTCAGTACTTC
CDR3 protein: CASSVGVAKNIQYF

D gene: -
V gene: TRBV6-6
clone size: -
J gene: TRBJ1-6
CDR3 DNA: TGTGCCAGCAGTTACGGAGGGCTTAATTCACCCCTCCACTTT
CDR3 protein: CASSYGGLNSPLHF

D gene: TRBD1
V gene: TRBV9
clone size: -
J gene: TRBJ1-1
CDR3 DNA: TGTGCCAGCAGCCGGGACGGACAGGCGAACACTGAAGCTTTCTTT
CDR3 protein: CASSRDGQANTEAFF

D gene: -
V gene: TRBV4-2
clone size: -
J gene: TRBJ1-4
CDR3 DNA: TGTGCCAGCAGCCAAGCAGACGCCCGGAGGGAAAAACTGTTTTTT
CDR3 protein: CASSQADARREKLFF

D gene: TRBD2
V gene: TRBV12-3/TRBV12-4
clone size: few
J gene: TRBJ2-5
CDR3 DNA: TGTGCCAGCAGCCGGACTAGCGGGGGGTACCAAGAGACCCAGTACTTC
CDR3 protein: CASSRTSGGYQETQYF

D gene: -
V gene: TRBV11-2
clone size: -
J gene: TRBJ1-2
CDR3 DNA: TGTGCCAGCAGCTTCGAGAGGGATGGCTACACCTTC
CDR3 protein: CASSFERDGYTF

D gene: TRBD1
V gene: TRBV6-1
clone size: -
J gene: TRBJ2-1
CDR3 DNA: TGTGCCAGCAGTGCCTGGACAGGGTCGTCCTACAATGAGCAGTTCTTC
CDR3 protein: CASSAWTGSSYNEQFF

D gene: TRBD1
V gene: TRBV5-1
clone size: -
J gene: TRBJ2-2
CDR3 DNA: TGCGCCAGCAGCTTCGGGACAGGGCCCACCGGGGAGCTGTTTTTT
CDR3 protein: CASSFGTGPTGELFF

D gene: TRBD2
V gene: TRBV5-1
clone size: many
J gene: TRBJ2-5
CDR3 DNA: TGTGCCAGCAGCTTGGGGACTAGCGGGACTCAAGAGACCCAGTACTTC
CDR3 protein: CASSLGTSGTQETQYF

D gene: -
V gene: TRBV7-3
clone size: many
J gene: TRBJ2-3
CDR3 DNA: TGTGCCAGCAGTTTATCAGGGGATACGCAGTATTTT
CDR3 protein: CASSLSGDTQYF

D gene: -
V gene: TRBV4-1
clone size: -
J gene: TRBJ1-5
CDR3 DNA: TGCGCCAGCAGCCAAGCGGGACCGCAACCATATAGCAATCAGCCCCAGCATTTT
CDR3 protein: CASSQAGPQPYSNQPQHF

D gene: TRBD1
V gene: TRBV28
clone size: -
J gene: TRBJ2-7
CDR3 DNA: TGTGCCAGCGGGACAGGGGCGACGGAGCAGTACTTC
CDR3 protein: CASGTGATEQYF

D gene: -
V gene: TRBV11-2
clone size: -
J gene: TRBJ1-2
CDR3 DNA: TGTGCCAGCAGCTTAGAGGGGAGGGACTATGGCTACACCTTC
CDR3 protein: CASSLEGRDYGYTF

D gene: -
V gene: TRBV7-2
clone size: -
J gene: TRBJ2-5
CDR3 DNA: TGTGCCAGCAGCTTAGCGCCGGAGCAAGAGACCCAGTACTTC
CDR3 protein: CASSLAPEQETQYF

D gene: -
V gene: TRBV7-2
clone size: many
J gene: TRBJ2-7
CDR3 DNA: TGTGCCAGCAGCTTTAGGGGGATCTACGAGCAGTACTTC
CDR3 protein: CASSFRGIYEQYF

D gene: TRBD1
V gene: TRBV10-2
clone size: -
J gene: TRBJ1-2
CDR3 DNA: TGCGCCAGCAGCCAGACGCGACAGGGAAGTTGGTATGGCTACACCTTC
CDR3 protein: CASSQTRQGSWYGYTF

D gene: -
V gene: TRBV6-1
clone size: once
J gene: TRBJ2-7
CDR3 DNA: TGTGCCAGCAGGAAATCGACAGCAGTATACGAGCAGTACTTC
CDR3 protein: CASRKSTAVYEQYF

D gene: TRBD2
V gene: TRBV27
clone size: few
J gene: TRBJ2-5
CDR3 DNA: TGTGCCAGCAGTTCCGGACTAGCGGGGAAGGAGACCCAGTACTTC
CDR3 protein: CASSSGLAGKETQYF

D gene: -
V gene: TRBV12-3/TRBV12-4
clone size: -
J gene: TRBJ2-7
CDR3 DNA: TGTGCCAGCAGTTTCAGGGTTCCCGAGCAGTACTTC
CDR3 protein: CASSFRVPEQYF